Below are 14 T cell receptor beta chains sequenced from a single sample in a study of T cells after yellow fever vaccination. A single record per CDR3 protein comes from TCRdb applying MiXCR to the 5' RACE reads. The sample lists 300,000 to 400,000 distinct CDR3 sequences; roughly 4% were seen once. The specimen was PBMCs, collected 5 days after the yellow fever booster vaccination. These receptors all stem from a man aged 18 to 35 who received the YFV17D yellow fever vaccine.

Only a few counts were recorded for this clonotype. V is TRBV2 and J is TRBJ2-3, with 10 positions matching TRBD1. The junction had 3 bases not matched to a gene; V was cut back by 1 base and J by 2 bases. The CDR3 extends over 16 amino acids. Germline values: CDR1 SNHLY, CDR2 FYNNEI. The CDR3 nucleotides are TGTGCCAGCAGTGAAGGGACAGGGGGTCTCACAGATACGCAGTATTTT. Protein sequence: CASSEGTGGLTDTQYF.

This clonotype was counted only a few times. J is TRBJ1-1 and V is TRBV7-2; maybe TRBD1 (5 bases). The CDR3 contains 14 residues. Trimming shortened V by 2 bases and J by 3 bases, and 10 bases separated the two germline ends. CDR1 is SGHTA and CDR2 is FQGNSA in the germline V gene. CDR3 sequence: CASSLQGMDTEAFF. The CDR3 DNA is TGTGCCAGCAGCTTACAGGGCATGGACACTGAAGCTTTCTTT.

This chain connects TRBV29-1 to TRBJ2-2; the match to TRBD2 covers 11 bases. CDR1 SQVTM and CDR2 ANQGSEA come from the germline V gene. This CDR3 spans 16 amino acids. With 4 bases clipped from V and 0 bases from J, the junction kept 4 bases outside the gene matches. CDR3 protein: CSVVGGLAANTGELFF. The CDR3, as DNA: TGCAGCGTTGTTGGGGGACTAGCGGCGAACACCGGGGAGCTGTTTTTT.

This clonotype was counted at least ten times. V and J are TRBV30 and TRBJ2-6; D is undetermined. CDR1 is GTSNPN, CDR2 SVGIG, per germline (reference sequence). Trimming left V 6 bases short and J 0 bases short, with 9 bases between. This CDR3 spans 14 amino acids. The CDR3 region is CACQKDSGANVLTF. CDR3 DNA: TGTGCCTGCCAGAAAGACTCTGGGGCCAACGTCCTGACTTTC. Variable domain in full (rest from reference TRBV30 and TRBJ2-6): SQTIHQWPATLVQPVGSPLSLECTVEGTSNPNLYWYRQAAGRGLQLLFYSVGIGQISSEVPQNLSASRPQDRQFILSSKKLLLSDSGFYLCACQKDSGANVLTFGAGSRLTVL.

At least ten counts were recorded for this clonotype. The V and J genes are TRBV20-1 and TRBJ1-1; D may be TRBD1 (6 bases). The germline gives CDR1 DFQATT, CDR2 SNEGSKA (reference sequence). Trimming removed 5 bases at V and 6 bases at J, with 16 bases between. The CDR3 is made up of 13 amino acids. The CDR3 here is CSACRGGNSEAFF. CDR3 DNA: TGCAGTGCTTGCCGAGGGGGTAACTCTGAAGCTTTCTTT.

This sequence joins TRBV5-1 and TRBJ1-1; unclear D gene. The CDR3 covers 15 residues. Germline CDR1 reads SGHRS; CDR2 reads YFSETQ. Trimming pared 4 bases from V and 0 bases from J, leaving 13 bases between. The CDR3 coding sequence is TGCGCCAGCAGCGGGAACAGCTTTATGAACACTGAAGCTTTCTTT. Residues: CASSGNSFMNTEAFF.

There are many counts of this clonotype. V gene TRBV5-1 combines with J gene TRBJ1-2; 9 positions agree with TRBD1. The germline gives CDR1 SGHRS, CDR2 YFSETQ. The CDR3 spans 14 residues. The ends lost 0 bases at V and 4 bases at J; junction bases unmatched: 1. The CDR3 DNA reads TGCGCCAGCAGCTTGGGGACAGGGGTCTATGGCTACACCTTC. This codes for CASSLGTGVYGYTF.

The table lists this clonotype with a few counts. The CDR3 spells CASSPVQDSDTQYF. In DNA, the CDR3 is TGTGCCAGCTCACCAGTACAGGACTCCGATACGCAGTATTTT. This chain joins TRBV18 and TRBJ2-3; D possibly uses TRBD1 or TRBD2 (5 bases each). CDR1 and CDR2 from the germline V gene are KGHSH and LQKENI. The CDR3 spans 14 residues. V lost 2 bases, J lost 6 bases, and 12 bases lay in between.

V gene TRBV5-6 combines with J gene TRBJ2-3; D is ambiguous. The ends were cut back, 4 bases at V and 6 bases at J, with 6 bases in the middle. The CDR3 runs to 11 residues. Germline lookup yields CDR1 SGHDT and CDR2 YYEEEE. CDR3 sequence reads: CASSGVDTQYF. The CDR3, as DNA: TGTGCCAGCAGCGGGGTGGATACGCAGTATTTT.

This clonotype was observed at least ten times. The rearrangement joins TRBV5-1 to TRBJ2-1; 7 nucleotides align to TRBD2. V gave up 4 bases and J gave up 0 bases; unmatched junction bases: 19. Germline-derived CDR1 and CDR2 are SGHRS and YFSETQ. This CDR3 region has 20 residues. CDR3 in DNA: TGCGCCAGCAGCCACCTTGTTGGGGTCCTGCGGGAGAGCTCCTACAATGAGCAGTTCTTC. Translating gives CASSHLVGVLRESSYNEQFF.

This clonotype was counted at least ten times. V and J are TRBV20-1 and TRBJ2-3; 9 bases line up with TRBD1. The CDR3 consists of 14 residues. Losses at the gene ends were 6 bases for V and 7 bases for J; bases not matched to a gene: 11. Germline CDR1 DFQATT, CDR2 SNEGSKA (reference sequence). CDR3: CSAIPGQGTYTQYF. Written as DNA, the CDR3 is TGCAGTGCCATTCCGGGACAGGGTACTTATACGCAGTATTTT.

Ten or more counts support this clonotype. J is TRBJ1-1 and V is TRBV29-1, with 9 bases identical to TRBD1. Germline V gene data show CDR1 as SQVTM and CDR2 as ANQGSEA. CDR3 length: 13 amino acids. Germline trimming cut 4 bases from V and 4 bases from J; bases unmatched to any gene: 4. The CDR3: CSVVGQGITEAFF. The CDR3 DNA reads as TGCAGCGTTGTGGGACAGGGTATCACTGAAGCTTTCTTT.

This chain uses TRBV10-3 with TRBJ2-5; D is unclear. Trimming stripped 2 bases from V and 3 bases from J, with 7 bases between. CDR1 is ENHRY and CDR2 is SYGVKD in the germline V gene. There are 13 residues in the CDR3. The CDR3 bases are TGTGCCATCAGTGAGACAGACAAAGAGACCCAGTACTTC. Its translation is CAISETDKETQYF.

This clonotype was observed many times. This chain connects TRBV12-3 or TRBV12-4 to TRBJ2-5, with D maybe TRBD2 (5 bases). V was pared by 1 base and J by 7 bases, with 10 bases between. The CDR3 loop spans 13 amino acids. The CDR3 region has the DNA TGTGCCAGCAGTTTAGGGACGGCGGGGACCCAGTACTTC. The encoded protein is CASSLGTAGTQYF.